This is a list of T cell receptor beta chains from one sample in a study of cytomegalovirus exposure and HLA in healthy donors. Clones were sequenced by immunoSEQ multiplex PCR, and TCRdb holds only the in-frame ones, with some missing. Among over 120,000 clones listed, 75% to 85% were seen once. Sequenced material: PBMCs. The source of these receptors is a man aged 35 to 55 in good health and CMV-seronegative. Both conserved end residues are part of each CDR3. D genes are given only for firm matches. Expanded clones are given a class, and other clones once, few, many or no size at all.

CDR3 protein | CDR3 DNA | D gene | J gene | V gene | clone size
CATSTGTASRDTQYF | TGTGCCACTAGTACCGGGACAGCCTCTCGGGATACGCAGTATTTT | TRBD1 | TRBJ2-3 | TRBV15 | NA
CASRYLRSAGVGNQPQHF | TGTGCCAGCAGATACCTACGGTCGGCAGGGGTGGGCAATCAGCCCCAGCATTTT | NA | TRBJ1-5 | TRBV2 | NA
CASSYNNEQFF | TGTGCCAGCAGCTACAACAATGAGCAGTTCTTC | NA | TRBJ2-1 | TRBV5-4 | once
CASSPRGHPSPLHF | TGTGCCAGCAGCCCACGGGGACATCCTTCACCCCTCCACTTT | NA | TRBJ1-6 | TRBV5-4 | NA
CASSLLRSGLAGGRSTDTQYF | TGTGCCAGCAGTTTATTAAGGAGCGGACTAGCGGGGGGACGTAGCACAGATACGCAGTATTTT | TRBD2 | TRBJ2-3 | TRBV28 | NA
CASSQGQSGNTIYF | TGTGCCAGCAGCCAGGGACAATCTGGAAACACCATATATTTT | NA | TRBJ1-3 | TRBV9 | NA
CASSLVGTGNTGELFF | TGTGCCAGCAGCTTAGTGGGGACAGGGAACACCGGGGAGCTGTTTTTT | TRBD1 | TRBJ2-2 | TRBV7-2 | NA
CSAPRLGQGAGEQFF | TGCAGCGCCCCCCGATTGGGACAGGGGGCTGGTGAGCAGTTCTTC | TRBD1 | TRBJ2-1 | TRBV29-1 | NA
CASSVVAEATGELFF | TGTGCCAGCAGTGTTGTAGCAGAGGCCACCGGGGAGCTGTTTTTT | NA | TRBJ2-2 | TRBV2 | once
CASSPGQGAGELFF | TGCGCCAGCAGCCCCGGACAGGGCGCCGGGGAGCTGTTTTTT | TRBD1 | TRBJ2-2 | TRBV5-1 | NA